Each of the 6 T cell receptor beta chains below was sequenced from the same sample in a study of tumor and adjacent non-tumor tissue in lung cancer. The library came from three nested PCR rounds adapted from ARM-PCR protocols. TCRdb used MiXCR to reprocess the multiplex PCR reads, holding one entry per CDR3 protein. This table has some 100,000 distinct CDR3 sequences, around three fifths appearing once. RNA was extracted from bulk tissue without any cell sorting. Distant lung tissue was collected more than 3 cm away from the tumor edge. The sequencing input was distant non-tumor lung tissue. These receptors all stem from a man under 40 with non-small cell lung cancer.

At least ten counts were recorded for this clonotype. The gene calls are TRBV11-2 and TRBJ2-1; perhaps TRBD2 as D (6 bases). From germline, CDR1 is SGHAT and CDR2 FQNNGV. This CDR3 has 14 residues. The V gene lost 4 bases and the J gene lost 3 bases, with 10 bases spanning the gap. CDR3: CASSSLTSYNEQFF. In DNA, the CDR3 is TGTGCCAGCAGCTCCCTGACTAGCTACAATGAGCAGTTCTTC. Full variable domain (missing parts from reference TRBV11-2 and TRBJ2-1): EAGVAQSPRYKIIEKRQSVAFWCNPISGHATLYWYQQILGQGPKLLIQFQNNGVVDDSQLPKDRFSAERLKGVDSTLKIQPAKLEDSAVYLCASSSLTSYNEQFFGPGTRLTVL.

The chain has TRBV20-1 and TRBJ2-1; unclear D gene. Trimming shortened V by 6 bases and J by 8 bases, and 23 bases separated the two germline ends. Germline values: CDR1 DFQATT, CDR2 SNEGSKA (reference sequence). CDR3 size: 15 residues. In nucleotides, the CDR3 is TGCAGTGCCCTGACCGAGACTGACGTTCTCCATGAGCAGTTCTTC. As protein: CSALTETDVLHEQFF.

This clonotype showed up many times. The genes are TRBV20-1 and TRBJ2-7; D remains ambiguous. The V gene lost 2 bases and the J gene lost 3 bases, with 17 bases spanning the gap. The germline gives CDR1 DFQATT, CDR2 SNEGSKA (reference sequence). This CDR3 has 15 amino acids. The CDR3 sequence: CSARPPEFDVYEQYF. The DNA of the CDR3 is TGCAGTGCTAGACCCCCCGAGTTCGATGTCTACGAGCAGTACTTC.

This clonotype was found many times. The chain carries TRBV6-2 or TRBV6-3 and TRBJ2-1, with 8 bases that match TRBD2. Germline V lookup: CDR1 MNHEY, CDR2 SVGEGT. The CDR3 is made up of 17 amino acids. The J segment lost 4 bases and the V segment lost 8 bases, leaving 16 bases of the junction unmatched. The CDR3 is CASSSNPLLAEYNEQFF. The DNA for the CDR3 is TGTGCCAGCTCCTCAAACCCCCTACTAGCGGAATACAATGAGCAGTTCTTC.

This clonotype has at least ten counts. J is TRBJ1-2 and V is TRBV29-1, with D possibly matching TRBD1 (6 bases). This CDR3 has 11 amino acids. Trimming removed 6 bases from V and 6 bases from J, with 11 bases in between. Per the germline V gene, CDR1 is SQVTM and CDR2 is ANQGSEA. The CDR3 here is CSVARQDGYTF. DNA for the CDR3: TGCAGCGTCGCCAGACAGGATGGCTACACCTTC.

In this sample, this clonotype turned up a few times. A much larger clone differs from this one at a single base, so this may be a read error. V usage is TRBV13 and J usage is TRBJ1-1, with D possibly being TRBD1 (5 bases). The CDR3 is made up of 14 amino acids. With 4 bases removed from V and 1 base from J, the gap between germline ends came to 10 bases. CDR1 is PRHDT and CDR2 is FYEKMQ in the germline V gene (reference sequence). CDR3 protein: CASSSKRGNTEAFF. The DNA of the CDR3 is TGTGCCAGCAGCTCAAAGAGGGGGAACACTGAAGCTTTCTTT.